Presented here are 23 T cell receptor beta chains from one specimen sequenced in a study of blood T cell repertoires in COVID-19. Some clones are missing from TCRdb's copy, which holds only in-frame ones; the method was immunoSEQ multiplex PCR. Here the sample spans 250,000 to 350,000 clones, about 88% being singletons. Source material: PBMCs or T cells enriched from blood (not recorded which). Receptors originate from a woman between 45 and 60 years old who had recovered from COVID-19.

CDR3 nucleotides: TGTGCCAGCAGGTTGGGACTAGCGGGTGAGCAGTTCTTC. The encoded protein is CASRLGLAGEQFF. V is TRBV28 and J is TRBJ2-1; TRBD2 matches 12 bases. Germline V CDR1 and CDR2: MDHEN, SYDVKM. The CDR3 totals 13 residues. The ends lost 6 bases at V and 9 bases at J; junction bases unmatched: 3.

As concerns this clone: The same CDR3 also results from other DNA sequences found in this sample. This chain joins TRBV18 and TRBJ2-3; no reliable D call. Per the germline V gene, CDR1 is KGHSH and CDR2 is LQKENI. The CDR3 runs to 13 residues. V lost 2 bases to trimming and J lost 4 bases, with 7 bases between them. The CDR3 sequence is CASSPELADTQYF. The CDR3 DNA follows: TGTGCCAGCTCACCAGAACTTGCAGATACGCAGTATTTT.

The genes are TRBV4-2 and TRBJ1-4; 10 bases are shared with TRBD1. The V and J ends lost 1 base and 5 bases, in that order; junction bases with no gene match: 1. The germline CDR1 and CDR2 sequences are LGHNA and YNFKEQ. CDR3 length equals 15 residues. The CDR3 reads CASSQGGQGNEKLFF. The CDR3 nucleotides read TGTGCCAGCAGCCAAGGGGGACAGGGGAATGAAAAACTGTTTTTT.

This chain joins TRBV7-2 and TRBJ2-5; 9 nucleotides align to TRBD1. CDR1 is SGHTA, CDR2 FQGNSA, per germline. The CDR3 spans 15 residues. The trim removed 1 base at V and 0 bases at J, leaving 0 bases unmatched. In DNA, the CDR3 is TGTGCCAGCAGCTTAGGGGACAGGGACCAAGAGACCCAGTACTTC. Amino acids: CASSLGDRDQETQYF.

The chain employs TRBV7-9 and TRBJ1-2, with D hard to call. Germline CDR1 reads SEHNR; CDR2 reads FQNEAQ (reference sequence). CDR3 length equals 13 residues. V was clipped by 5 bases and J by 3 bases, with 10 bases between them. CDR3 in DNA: TGTGCCAGCAGCCCAACTGTAGACTATGGCTACACCTTC. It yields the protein CASSPTVDYGYTF.

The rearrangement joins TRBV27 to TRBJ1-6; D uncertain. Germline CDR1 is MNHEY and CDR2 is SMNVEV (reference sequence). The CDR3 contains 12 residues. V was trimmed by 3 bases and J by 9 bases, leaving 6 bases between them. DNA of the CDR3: TGTGCCAGCAGTTTGGGGAGTTCACCCCTCCACTTT. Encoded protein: CASSLGSSPLHF.

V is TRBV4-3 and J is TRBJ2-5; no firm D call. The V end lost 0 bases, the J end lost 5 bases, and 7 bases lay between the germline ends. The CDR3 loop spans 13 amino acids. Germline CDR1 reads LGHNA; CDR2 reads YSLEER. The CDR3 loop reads CASSQDFFETQYF. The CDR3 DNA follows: TGCGCCAGCAGCCAAGATTTCTTCGAGACCCAGTACTTC.

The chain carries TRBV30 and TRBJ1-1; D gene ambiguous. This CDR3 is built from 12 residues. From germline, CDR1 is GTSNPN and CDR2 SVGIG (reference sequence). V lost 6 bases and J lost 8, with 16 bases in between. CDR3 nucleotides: TGTGCCTGCCATGGGCGCGCGCTAGAAGCTTTCTTT. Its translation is CACHGRALEAFF.

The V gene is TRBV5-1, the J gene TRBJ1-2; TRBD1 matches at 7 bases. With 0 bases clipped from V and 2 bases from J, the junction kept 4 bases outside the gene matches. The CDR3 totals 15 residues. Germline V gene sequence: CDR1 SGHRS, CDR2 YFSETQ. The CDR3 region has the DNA TGCGCCAGCAGCTTGGCCCAGGGACAGAACTATGGCTACACCTTC. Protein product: CASSLAQGQNYGYTF.

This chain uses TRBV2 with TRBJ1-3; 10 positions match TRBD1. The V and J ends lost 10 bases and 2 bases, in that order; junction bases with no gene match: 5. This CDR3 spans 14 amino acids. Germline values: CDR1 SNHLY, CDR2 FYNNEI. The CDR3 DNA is TGTGCCATTCCCGGGACAGGGGCTGGAAACACCATATATTTT. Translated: CAIPGTGAGNTIYF.

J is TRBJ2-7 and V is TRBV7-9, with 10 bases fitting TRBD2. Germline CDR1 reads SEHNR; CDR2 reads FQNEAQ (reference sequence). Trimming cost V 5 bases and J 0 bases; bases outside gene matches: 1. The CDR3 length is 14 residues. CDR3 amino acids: CASSASGGSYEQYF. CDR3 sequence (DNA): TGTGCCAGCAGCGCTAGCGGGGGCTCCTACGAGCAGTACTTC. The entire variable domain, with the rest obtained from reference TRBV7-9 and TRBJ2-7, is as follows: DTGVSQNPRHKITKRGQNVTFRCDPISEHNRLYWYRQTLGQGPEFLTYFQNEAQLEKSRLLSDRFSAERPKGSFSTLEIQRTEQGDSAMYLCASSASGGSYEQYFGPGTRLTVT.

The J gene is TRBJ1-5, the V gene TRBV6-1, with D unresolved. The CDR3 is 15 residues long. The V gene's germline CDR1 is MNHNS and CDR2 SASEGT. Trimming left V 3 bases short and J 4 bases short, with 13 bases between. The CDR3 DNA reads TGTGCCAGCAGTGATAATGTGACACCAAATCAGCCCCAGCATTTT. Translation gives CASSDNVTPNQPQHF.

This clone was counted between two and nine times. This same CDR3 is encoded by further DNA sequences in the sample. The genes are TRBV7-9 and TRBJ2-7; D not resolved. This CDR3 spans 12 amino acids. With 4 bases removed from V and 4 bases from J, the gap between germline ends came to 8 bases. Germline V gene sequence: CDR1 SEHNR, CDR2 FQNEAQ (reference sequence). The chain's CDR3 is CASSSSGYEQYF. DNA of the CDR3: TGTGCCAGCAGCTCTAGTGGTTACGAGCAGTACTTC. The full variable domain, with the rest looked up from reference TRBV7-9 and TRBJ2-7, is DTGVSQNPRHKITKRGQNVTFRCDPISEHNRLYWYRQTLGQGPEFLTYFQNEAQLEKSRLLSDRFSAERPKGSFSTLEIQRTEQGDSAMYLCASSSSGYEQYFGPGTRLTVT.

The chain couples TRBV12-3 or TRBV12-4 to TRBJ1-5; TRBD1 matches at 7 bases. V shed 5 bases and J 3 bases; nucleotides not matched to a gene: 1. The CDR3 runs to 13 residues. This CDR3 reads CASSGQVNQPQHF. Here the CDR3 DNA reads TGTGCCAGCAGTGGACAGGTCAATCAGCCCCAGCATTTT.

The CDR3 DNA follows: TGTGCCAGTAGTATCGGACAGCTCCGATCAACTAACTATGGCTACACCTTC. It translates to CASSIGQLRSTNYGYTF. This chain uses TRBV19 with TRBJ1-2; D is possibly TRBD1 (6 bases). CDR1 and CDR2 (germline): LNHDA, SQIVND (reference sequence). With 3 bases removed from V and 0 bases from J, the gap between germline ends came to 17 bases. The CDR3 extends over 17 amino acids.

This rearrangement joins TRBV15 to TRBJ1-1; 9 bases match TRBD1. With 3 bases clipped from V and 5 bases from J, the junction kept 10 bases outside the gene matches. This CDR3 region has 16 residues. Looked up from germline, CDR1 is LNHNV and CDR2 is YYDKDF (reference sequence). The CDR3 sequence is CATSSAGTGSLTEAFF. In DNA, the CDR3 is TGTGCCACCAGCAGCGCCGGGACAGGGTCGTTGACTGAAGCTTTCTTT.

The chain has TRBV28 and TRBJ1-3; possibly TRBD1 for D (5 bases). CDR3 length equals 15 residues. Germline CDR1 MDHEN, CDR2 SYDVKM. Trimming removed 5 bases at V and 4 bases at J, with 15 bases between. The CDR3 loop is CASSITGLVGNTIYF. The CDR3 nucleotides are TGTGCCAGCAGTATAACAGGTTTAGTAGGAAACACCATATATTTT. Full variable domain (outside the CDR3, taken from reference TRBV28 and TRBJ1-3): DVKVTQSSRYLVKRTGEKVFLECVQDMDHENMFWYRQDPGLGLRLIYFSYDVKMKEKGDIPEGYSVSREKKERFSLILESASTNQTSMYLCASSITGLVGNTIYFGEGSWLTVV.

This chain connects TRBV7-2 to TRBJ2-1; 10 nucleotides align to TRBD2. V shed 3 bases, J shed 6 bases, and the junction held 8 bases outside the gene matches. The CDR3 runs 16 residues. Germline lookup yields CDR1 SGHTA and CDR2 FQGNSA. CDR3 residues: CASSFTLIAGGNEQFF. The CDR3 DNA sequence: TGTGCCAGCAGCTTTACTCTCATAGCGGGAGGCAATGAGCAGTTCTTC.

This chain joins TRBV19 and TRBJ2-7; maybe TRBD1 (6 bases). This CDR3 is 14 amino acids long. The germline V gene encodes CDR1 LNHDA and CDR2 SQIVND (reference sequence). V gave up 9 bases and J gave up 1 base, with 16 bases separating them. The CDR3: CASADRSYSYEQYF. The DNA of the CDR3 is TGTGCCAGCGCAGACAGGTCGTATTCCTACGAGCAGTACTTC.

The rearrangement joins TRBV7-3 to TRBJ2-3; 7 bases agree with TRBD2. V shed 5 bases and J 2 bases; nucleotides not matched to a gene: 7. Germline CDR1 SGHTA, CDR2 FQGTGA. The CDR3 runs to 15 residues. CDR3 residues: CASSASSGPTDTQYF. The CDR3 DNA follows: TGTGCCAGCAGCGCCTCTAGCGGACCCACAGATACGCAGTATTTT.

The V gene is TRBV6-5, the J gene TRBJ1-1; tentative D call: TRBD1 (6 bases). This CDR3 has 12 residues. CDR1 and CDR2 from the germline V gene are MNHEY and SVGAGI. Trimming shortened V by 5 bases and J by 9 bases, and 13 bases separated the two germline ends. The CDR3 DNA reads TGTGCCAGCAGTCAGGCGACAGGTAAAGCTTTCTTT. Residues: CASSQATGKAFF.

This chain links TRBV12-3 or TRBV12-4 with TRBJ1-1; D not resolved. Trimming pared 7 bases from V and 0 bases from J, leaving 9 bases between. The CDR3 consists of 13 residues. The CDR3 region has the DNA TGTGCCAGCACTCAACAAATGAACACTGAAGCTTTCTTT. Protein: CASTQQMNTEAFF.

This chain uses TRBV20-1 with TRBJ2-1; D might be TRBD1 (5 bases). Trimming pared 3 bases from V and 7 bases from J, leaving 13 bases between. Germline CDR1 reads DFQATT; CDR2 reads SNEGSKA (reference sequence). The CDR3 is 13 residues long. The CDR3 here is CSASRQGENEQFF. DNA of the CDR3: TGCAGTGCTAGTCGGCAGGGTGAAAATGAGCAGTTCTTC.